This T cell receptor beta chain was retrieved from a study of CD8 T cells in ankylosing spondylitis. Regarding the study as a whole: Within matched ankylosing spondylitis synovial fluid, disease-linked clones were reportedly significantly enriched. Earlier literature documents some of the motif variants in reactive arthritis synovial fluid and blood. Peripheral blood held disease-linked clones only at relatively low frequency, and these were CD8+. A motif of 7 to 9 highly homologous TCR beta variants was seen as apparently characteristic of ankylosing spondylitis blood.

This clonotype was observed a handful of times. Its antigen is as yet unknown. CDR1 is DFQATT and CDR2 is SNEGSKA in the germline V gene (reference sequence). The CDR3 has 12 amino acids. With 8 bases removed from V and 0 bases from J, the gap between germline ends came to 9 bases. TCRdb recomputed calls from the 5' RACE reads with MiXCR, one row per CDR3 protein. The sample includes 200,000 to 250,000 distinct CDR3 sequences, 7.3% of them seen just once. The TCR comes from a male donor with ankylosing spondylitis. The chain joins TRBV20-1 to TRBJ2-3; D is possibly TRBD1 or TRBD2 (5 bases each). Sequenced sample: blood, either unsorted or a sorted T cell fraction (not recorded which). The CDR3: CSRDRSTDTQYF. CDR3 DNA sequence: TGCAGTAGGGACCGCAGCACAGATACGCAGTATTTT.